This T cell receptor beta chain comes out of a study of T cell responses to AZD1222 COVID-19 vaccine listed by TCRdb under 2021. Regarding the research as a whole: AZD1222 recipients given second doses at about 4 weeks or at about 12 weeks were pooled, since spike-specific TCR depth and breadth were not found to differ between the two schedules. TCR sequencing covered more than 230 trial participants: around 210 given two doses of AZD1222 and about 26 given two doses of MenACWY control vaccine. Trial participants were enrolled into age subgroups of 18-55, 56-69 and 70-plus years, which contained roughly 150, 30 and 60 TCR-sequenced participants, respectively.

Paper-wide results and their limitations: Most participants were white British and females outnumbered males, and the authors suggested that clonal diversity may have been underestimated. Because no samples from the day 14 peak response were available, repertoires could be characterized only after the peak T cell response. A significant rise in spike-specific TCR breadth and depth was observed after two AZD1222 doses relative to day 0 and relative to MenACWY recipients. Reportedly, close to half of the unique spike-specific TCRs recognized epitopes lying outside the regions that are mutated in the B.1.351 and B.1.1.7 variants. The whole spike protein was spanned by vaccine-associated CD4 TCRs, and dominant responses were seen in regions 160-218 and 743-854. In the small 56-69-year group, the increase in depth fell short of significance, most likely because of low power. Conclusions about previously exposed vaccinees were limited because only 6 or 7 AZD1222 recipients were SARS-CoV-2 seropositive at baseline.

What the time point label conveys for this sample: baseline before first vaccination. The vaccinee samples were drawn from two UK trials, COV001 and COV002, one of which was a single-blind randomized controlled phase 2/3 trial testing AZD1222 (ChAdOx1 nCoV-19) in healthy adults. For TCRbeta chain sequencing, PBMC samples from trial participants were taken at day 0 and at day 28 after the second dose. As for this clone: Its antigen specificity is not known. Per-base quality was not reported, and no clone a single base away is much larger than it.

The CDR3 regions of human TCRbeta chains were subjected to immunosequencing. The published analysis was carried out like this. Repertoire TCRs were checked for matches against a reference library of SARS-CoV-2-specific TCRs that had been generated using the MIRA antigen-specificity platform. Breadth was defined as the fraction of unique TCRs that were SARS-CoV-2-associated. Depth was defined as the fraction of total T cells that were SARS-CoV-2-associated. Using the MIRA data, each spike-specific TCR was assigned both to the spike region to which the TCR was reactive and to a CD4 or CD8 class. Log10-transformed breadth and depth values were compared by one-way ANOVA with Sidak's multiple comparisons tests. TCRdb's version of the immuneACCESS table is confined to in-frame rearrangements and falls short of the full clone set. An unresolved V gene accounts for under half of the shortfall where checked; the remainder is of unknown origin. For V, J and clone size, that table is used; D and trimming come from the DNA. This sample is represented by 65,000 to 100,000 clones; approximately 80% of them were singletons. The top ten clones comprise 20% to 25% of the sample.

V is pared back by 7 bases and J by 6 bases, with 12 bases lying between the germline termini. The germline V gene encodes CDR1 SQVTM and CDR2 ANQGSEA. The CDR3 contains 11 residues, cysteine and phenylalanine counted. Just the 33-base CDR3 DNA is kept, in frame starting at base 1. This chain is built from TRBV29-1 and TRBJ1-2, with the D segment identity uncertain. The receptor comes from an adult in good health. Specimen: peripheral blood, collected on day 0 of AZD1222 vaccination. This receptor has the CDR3 CSAGPSDGYTF. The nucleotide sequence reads TGCAGCGCTGGACCTAGTGATGGCTACACCTTC.